The following is a T cell receptor beta chain sequence with its context. Trimming removed 5 bases from V and 8 bases from J; junction bases left unmatched: 9. Germline-derived CDR1 and CDR2 are SGHTA and FQGNSA. The CDR3 spans 14 residues. This sample is drawn from a study of blood T cell repertoires in COVID-19. Study overall: From T cells, B-cell-depleted T cells, or PBMCs came the material, which was cDNA or gDNA.

As originally analysed: Estimates of nucleated cell counts were drawn from the amplification of reference gene primers. Sequenced by immunoSEQ multiplex PCR; TCRdb stores in-frame clones only, minus some. The DNA was the basis for D and trimming; V, J and clone size are from that table. The table records under 250,000 clones, under 90% of them present only once. The TCR sequence derives from a man aged 35 to 55 who had recovered from COVID-19. Material for sequencing was PBMCs or T cells enriched from blood (not recorded which). The chain uses TRBV7-2 and TRBJ1-2; TRBD1 matches at 9 bases. DNA for the CDR3: TGTGCCAGCAGCCCCCGACAGGGGGGAGGGGGCTACACCTTC. Its translation is CASSPRQGGGGYTF.